Listed below are T cell receptor beta chains from one sample, sequenced in a study of regulatory T cells in long-lasting Graves disease. TCRdb re-called the multiplex PCR reads with MiXCR, one entry per CDR3 protein. The sample consists of hundreds of thousands of distinct CDR3 sequences, 16% of them appearing once. The same specimen was also included in a second study, on T cells in Graves' hyperthyroidism and ophthalmopathy.

Sequencing was performed on peripheral blood mononuclear cells (PBMCs), taken at new diagnosis, from a patient treated with antithyroid drugs. These receptor sequences come from a man aged 35 to 55 with Graves disease. CDR3s include the opening cysteine and the closing phenylalanine or tryptophan. D genes are given only for firm matches. Some rows have no size entry. The others give once, few or many, or a class for an expanded clone.

d_call	j_call	v_call	clone_size	cdr3_nt	cdr3_aa
-	TRBJ2-7	TRBV6-2/TRBV6-3	many	TGTGCCAGCAGTTACTTGGGGGCTGCGGGTGACTACGAGCAGTACTTC	CASSYLGAAGDYEQYF
TRBD2	TRBJ2-1	TRBV6-2/TRBV6-3	many	TGTGCCAGCAGTTACTCCCCCCGGGGGGATAGGGATGAGCAGTTCTTC	CASSYSPRGDRDEQFF
TRBD1	TRBJ2-1	TRBV12-3/TRBV12-4	few	TGTGCCAGCAGCTTGACAGGGATTGAGCAGTTCTTC	CASSLTGIEQFF
-	TRBJ1-6	TRBV3-1	many	TGTGCCAGCAGCCGCGGGGCGAACCCACGACAAGGCAATTCACCCCTCCACTTT	CASSRGANPRQGNSPLHF
TRBD1	TRBJ1-1	TRBV11-2	many	TGTGCCAGCAGCTTACCGGAGGGACAGATCAGCACTGAAGCTTTCTTT	CASSLPEGQISTEAFF
TRBD1	TRBJ2-1	TRBV6-1	many	TGTGCCAGCATTATGACAGGGTTGGCTGAGCAGTTCTTC	CASIMTGLAEQFF
-	TRBJ2-2	TRBV4-2	few	TGTGCCAGCAGCCAACGAACTGATAGCGGCACCGGGGAGCTGTTTTTT	CASSQRTDSGTGELFF
-	TRBJ2-6	TRBV12-3/TRBV12-4	few	TGTGCCAGCAGTCACGAAACGGTCTTCACGGTCGGGGTCCGCTCTGGGGCCAACGTCCTGACTTTC	CASSHETVFTVGVRSGANVLTF
TRBD1	TRBJ2-2	TRBV7-2	-	TGTGCCAGCAGCACCGGACAGGGGGCCGACACCGGGGAGCTGTTTTTT	CASSTGQGADTGELFF
-	TRBJ1-4	TRBV18	many	TGTGCCAGCAGCCCTCGGGCGGGTGAAAAACTGTTTTTT	CASSPRAGEKLFF
-	TRBJ2-7	TRBV28	-	TGTGCCAGCCTTTCCCCCTGGAGGCCTTCCTACGAGCAGTACTTC	CASLSPWRPSYEQYF
-	TRBJ2-1	TRBV29-1	few	TGCAGCGTCGGAGGTGGGGGGGGCAAATACAATGAGCAGTTCTTC	CSVGGGGGKYNEQFF
-	TRBJ1-4	TRBV5-6	many	TGTGCCAGCAGCTTGGGACCACGGGATGAACTGTTTTTT	CASSLGPRDELFF
-	TRBJ2-3	TRBV12-5	few	TGTGCTAGTGGGGGCCCGGGACAGTCCGGCGGGGAGGATACGCAGTATTTT	CASGGPGQSGGEDTQYF
TRBD1	TRBJ1-2	TRBV2	-	TGTGCCAGCAGTAAACCAGGGGGAACTCGGGGCTACACCTTC	CASSKPGGTRGYTF
TRBD1	TRBJ1-4	TRBV9	many	TGTGCCAGCAGCGTAGCTACAGGGGAAGGTGAAAAACTGTTTTTT	CASSVATGEGEKLFF
-	TRBJ1-1	TRBV30	-	TGTGCCTGGAGTGGGGGGGCGTGGAGGGCTGAAGCTTTCTTT	CAWSGGAWRAEAFF
-	TRBJ1-2	TRBV5-1	many	TGCGCCAGCAGCTCGCCCGGGACGGCTAACTATGGCTACACCTTC	CASSSPGTANYGYTF
-	TRBJ1-2	TRBV18	many	TGTGCCAGCTCACCAATCAGGGCAGCGAGATCCGATGGCTACACCTTC	CASSPIRAARSDGYTF
-	TRBJ2-2	TRBV5-1	-	TGCGCCAGCAGCATCCCAGGGGCCCCGAACACCGGGGAGCTGTTTTTT	CASSIPGAPNTGELFF
TRBD1	TRBJ1-1	TRBV11-3	many	TGTGCCAGCAGCTTAGATCACAGGGGAATTACTGAAGCTTTCTTT	CASSLDHRGITEAFF
-	TRBJ2-2	TRBV9	many	TGTGCCAGCAGCCAGGCCCCCCTGAACACCGGGGAGCTGTTTTTT	CASSQAPLNTGELFF
-	TRBJ2-2	TRBV12-3/TRBV12-4	many	TGTGCCAGCAGTCAAGGGACTGCCCCCGGGGAGCTGTTTTTT	CASSQGTAPGELFF
TRBD2	TRBJ2-1	TRBV20-1	many	TGCAGTGCCAGCGGGGCGGGGGTAACCTACAATGAGCAGTTCTTC	CSASGAGVTYNEQFF
TRBD2	TRBJ2-1	TRBV28	-	TGTGCCATTACACCGGGACTAGCCCCTAATGAGCAGTTCTTC	CAITPGLAPNEQFF
-	TRBJ1-1	TRBV18	once	TGTGCCAGCCCACCACAGGTGGCAGGCATGAACACTGAAGCTTTCTTT	CASPPQVAGMNTEAFF
TRBD1	TRBJ1-3	TRBV18	few	TGTGCCAGCTCACCGGACAGGGAAGGTGGAAACACCATATATTTT	CASSPDREGGNTIYF
-	TRBJ2-7	TRBV6-1	many	TGTGCCAGCTCGAGTCTGAGGGCAGCGAGCGAGCAGTACTTC	CASSSLRAASEQYF